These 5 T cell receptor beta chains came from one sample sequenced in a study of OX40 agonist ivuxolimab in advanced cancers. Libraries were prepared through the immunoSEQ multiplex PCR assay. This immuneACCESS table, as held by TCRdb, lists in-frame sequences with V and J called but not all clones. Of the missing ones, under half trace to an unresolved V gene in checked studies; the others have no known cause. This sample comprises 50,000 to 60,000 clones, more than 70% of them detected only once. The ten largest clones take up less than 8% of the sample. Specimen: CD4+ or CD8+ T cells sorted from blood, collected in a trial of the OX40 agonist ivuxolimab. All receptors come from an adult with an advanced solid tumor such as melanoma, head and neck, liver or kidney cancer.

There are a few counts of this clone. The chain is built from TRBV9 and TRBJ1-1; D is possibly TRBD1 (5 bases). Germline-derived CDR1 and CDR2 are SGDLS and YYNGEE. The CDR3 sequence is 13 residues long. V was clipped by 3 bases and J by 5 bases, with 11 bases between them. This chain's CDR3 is CASSAEGVTEAFF. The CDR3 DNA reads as TGTGCCAGCAGCGCCGAAGGGGTAACTGAAGCTTTCTTT.

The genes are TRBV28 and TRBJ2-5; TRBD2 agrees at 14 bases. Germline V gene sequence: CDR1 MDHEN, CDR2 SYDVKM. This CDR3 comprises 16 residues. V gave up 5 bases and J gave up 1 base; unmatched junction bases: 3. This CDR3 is CASSTTSGGAQETQYF. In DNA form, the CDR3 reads TGTGCCAGCAGTACGACTAGCGGGGGGGCCCAAGAGACCCAGTACTTC.

The CDR3, as DNA: TGCGCCAGCAGCAAGGGACAGGGGGCTGCGGGGGCGAACACCGGGGAGCTGTTTTTT. This sequence encodes CASSKGQGAAGANTGELFF. The chain is built from TRBV5-1 and TRBJ2-2, with 12 nucleotides matching TRBD1. Trimming at V came to 4 bases and at J to 0 bases, leaving 10 bases not matched to a gene. The germline V gene encodes CDR1 SGHRS and CDR2 YFSETQ. This CDR3 has 19 amino acids.

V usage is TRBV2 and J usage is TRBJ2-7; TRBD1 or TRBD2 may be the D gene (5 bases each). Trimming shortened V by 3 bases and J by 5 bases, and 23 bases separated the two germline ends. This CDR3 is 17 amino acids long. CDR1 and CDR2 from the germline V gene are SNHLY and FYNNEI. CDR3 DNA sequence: TGTGCCAGCAGTGACGGTCTGGGGGTTCCTAGTAACCACGAGCAGTACTTC. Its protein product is CASSDGLGVPSNHEQYF.

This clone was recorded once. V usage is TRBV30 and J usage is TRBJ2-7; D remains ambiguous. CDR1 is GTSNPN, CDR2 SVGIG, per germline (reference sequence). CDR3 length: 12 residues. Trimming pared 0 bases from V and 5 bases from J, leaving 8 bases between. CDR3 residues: CAWSVLVHEQYF. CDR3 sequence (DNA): TGTGCCTGGAGTGTACTCGTTCACGAGCAGTACTTC. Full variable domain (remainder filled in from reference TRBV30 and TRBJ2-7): SQTIHQWPATLVQPVGSPLSLECTVEGTSNPNLYWYRQAAGRGLQLLFYSVGIGQISSEVPQNLSASRPQDRQFILSSKKLLLSDSGFYLCAWSVLVHEQYFGPGTRLTVT.